A single sample gave rise to the 27 T cell receptor beta chains below, sequenced in a study of blood T cell repertoires in COVID-19. TCRdb's table, derived via immunoSEQ multiplex PCR, lists solely in-frame clones and lacks some. The data contain about 140,000 clones, about 80% of them singletons. Sequenced input: PBMCs or T cells enriched from blood (not recorded which). The receptors stem from a woman aged 50 to 60 who had recovered from COVID-19.

This clone was counted only a few times. The V call is TRBV19, the J call TRBJ1-5; possibly TRBD1 for D (5 bases). The CDR3 is 13 residues long. Germline V gene sequence: CDR1 LNHDA, CDR2 SQIVND (reference sequence). Trimming removed 9 bases from V and 7 bases from J, with 16 bases in between. The CDR3 reads CASQGTRGQPQHF. In nucleotides, the CDR3 is TGTGCCAGCCAAGGGACTCGGGGCCAGCCCCAGCATTTT.

This clone was observed at least ten times. V gene TRBV10-3 combines with J gene TRBJ2-5; D not resolved. Germline loops: CDR1 ENHRY, CDR2 SYGVKD. V dropped 2 bases and J dropped 3 bases, with 4 bases sitting between them. This CDR3 spans 12 amino acids. The CDR3 DNA reads TGTGCCATCAGTGAGGGCAAAGAGACCCAGTACTTC. As protein: CAISEGKETQYF.

The chain uses TRBV7-2 and TRBJ1-4; D is ambiguous. The CDR3 has 14 amino acids. Deletions cut 2 bases from V and 8 bases from J, with 12 bases between. Germline V CDR1 and CDR2: SGHTA, FQGNSA. The CDR3, as DNA: TGTGCCAGCAGCTTAATCCTTGGAGGGGAAAAACTGTTTTTT. Protein product: CASSLILGGEKLFF.

As for this clone: Other DNA sequences within the sample encode an identical CDR3. The chain joins TRBV28 to TRBJ1-3, with 7 bases identical to TRBD1. From germline, CDR1 is MDHEN and CDR2 SYDVKM. CDR3 length: 14 amino acids. V lost 8 bases, J lost 4 bases, and 8 bases stayed unmatched. The CDR3 region has the DNA TGTGCCAGCTCCCCAGGGGGAACAGGAAACACCATATATTTT. Translation: CASSPGGTGNTIYF.

The rearrangement links TRBV10-3 to TRBJ1-1, with 9 positions matching TRBD1. The CDR3 loop spans 17 amino acids. Germline V lookup: CDR1 ENHRY, CDR2 SYGVKD. With 0 bases clipped from V and 1 base from J, the junction kept 6 bases outside the gene matches. As DNA, the CDR3 is TGTGCCATCAGTGAGTCGATGACAGGGGGGGGGAACACTGAAGCTTTCTTT. This gives the protein CAISESMTGGGNTEAFF.

V and J are TRBV5-1 and TRBJ2-5, with a tentative D call TRBD2 (6 bases). CDR3 size: 17 residues. Between the trimmed V and J ends, which lost 3 bases and 1 base, there was a span of 19 bases. CDR1 SGHRS and CDR2 YFSETQ come from the germline V gene. Here the CDR3 DNA reads TGCGCCAGCAGCTCAGGGCGGGGTGTAGCGGCCCAAGAGACCCAGTACTTC. This sequence encodes CASSSGRGVAAQETQYF. Using reference TRBV5-1 and TRBJ2-5 for the parts outside the CDR3, the full variable domain is KAGVTQTPRYLIKTRGQQVTLSCSPISGHRSVSWYQQTPGQGLQFLFEYFSETQRNKGNFPGRFSGRQFSNSRSEMNVSTLELGDSALYLCASSSGRGVAAQETQYFGPGTRLLVL.

The chain employs TRBV6-5 and TRBJ1-5, with 8 bases fitting TRBD1. The CDR3 covers 15 residues. Trimming removed 7 bases from V and 0 bases from J; junction bases left unmatched: 5. The germline CDR1 and CDR2 sequences are MNHEY and SVGAGI. The CDR3 is CASTWTGISNQPQHF. CDR3 bases: TGTGCCAGCACCTGGACAGGGATTAGCAATCAGCCCCAGCATTTT.

This clone was detected a few times. The V and J genes are TRBV20-1 and TRBJ1-1, with D possibly TRBD1 on 6 matching bases. The CDR3 extends over 13 amino acids. CDR1 and CDR2 (germline): DFQATT, SNEGSKA (reference sequence). V gave up 3 bases and J gave up 1 base, with 9 bases separating them. The CDR3, as DNA: TGCAGTGCTAGTCGACAGGAGAACACTGAAGCTTTCTTT. Its translation is CSASRQENTEAFF.

The chain couples TRBV5-1 to TRBJ2-1, with 8 bases identical to TRBD1. The J segment lost 6 bases and the V segment lost 1 base, leaving 6 bases of the junction unmatched. The CDR3 extends over 15 amino acids. Germline CDR1 is SGHRS and CDR2 is YFSETQ. The CDR3 DNA follows: TGCGCCAGCAGCTTGTGGGGACAGGCCCGCAATGAGCAGTTCTTC. Translation: CASSLWGQARNEQFF.

The rearrangement joins TRBV24-1 to TRBJ1-2; 7 nucleotides agree with TRBD1. The J segment lost 7 bases and the V segment lost 3 bases, leaving 7 bases of the junction unmatched. The CDR3 length is 14 residues. CDR1 and CDR2 (germline): KGHDR, SFDVKD. Here the CDR3 reads CATSDDDRESGYTF. The CDR3 DNA follows: TGTGCCACCAGTGATGACGACAGGGAGAGTGGCTACACCTTC.

The V gene is TRBV4-1, the J gene TRBJ2-1; 9 bases map to TRBD1. The CDR3 is made up of 15 amino acids. The V gene end was trimmed by 3 bases and the J gene end by 8 bases; junction bases not matched to a gene: 8. Germline assignment: CDR1 MGHRA and CDR2 YSYEKL. The CDR3 is CASSQNPGTGHEQFF. CDR3 in DNA: TGCGCCAGCAGCCAGAACCCCGGGACAGGGCATGAGCAGTTCTTC.

This clone is a singleton in its sample. The CDR3 sequence is CASSPPAGGSYNEQFF. The CDR3 bases are TGTGCCAGCAGCCCACCTGCCGGGGGCTCCTACAATGAGCAGTTCTTC. The J gene is TRBJ2-1, the V gene TRBV5-4, with D possibly matching TRBD2 (6 bases). Germline values: CDR1 SGHNT, CDR2 YYREEE (reference sequence). The CDR3 loop spans 16 amino acids. V lost 4 bases to trimming and J lost 0 bases, with 14 bases between them.

Only a few counts were recorded for this clone. The chain uses TRBV6-4 and TRBJ1-2; 7 nucleotides align to TRBD1. The CDR3 loop spans 17 amino acids. Per germline, CDR1 MRHNA and CDR2 SNTAGT. With V trimmed by 1 base and J by 3 bases, 11 bases remained unmatched. In nucleotides, the CDR3 is TGTGCCAGCAGTGACTACGGCGGCAGGGGGATCGACTATGGCTACACCTTC. Translated: CASSDYGGRGIDYGYTF.

The CDR3 nucleotides are TGTGCCATCAGTGAGTCTGTGCGTCTCGGCACAGATACGCAGTATTTT. It yields the protein CAISESVRLGTDTQYF. The chain carries TRBV10-3 and TRBJ2-3; D uncertain. The CDR3 covers 16 residues. V lost 0 bases to trimming and J lost 1 base, with 11 bases between them. Germline V lookup: CDR1 ENHRY, CDR2 SYGVKD.

Concerning this clone itself: The same CDR3 can be traced to other DNA sequences in this sample. J is TRBJ1-3 and V is TRBV13; D not certain. Germline V gene data show CDR1 as PRHDT and CDR2 as FYEKMQ (reference sequence). The V and J ends lost 3 bases and 2 bases respectively, with 11 bases between them. The CDR3 runs to 15 residues. In nucleotides, the CDR3 is TGTGCCAGCAGCTTGGGAGGGCTCACTGGAAACACCATATATTTT. Its protein product is CASSLGGLTGNTIYF.

This chain uses TRBV7-9 with TRBJ2-2; 8 bases agree with TRBD1. Per the germline V gene, CDR1 is SEHNR and CDR2 is FQNEAQ (reference sequence). The CDR3 runs 16 residues. Germline trimming cut 5 bases from V and 5 bases from J; bases unmatched to any gene: 10. CDR3 residues: CASSNPDRAGTGELFF. In DNA form, the CDR3 reads TGTGCCAGCAGCAACCCGGACAGGGCGGGGACCGGGGAGCTGTTTTTT.

The chain has TRBV7-9 and TRBJ1-4, with D unclear. The V end lost 3 bases, the J end lost 6 bases, and 14 bases lay between the germline ends. Germline loops: CDR1 SEHNR, CDR2 FQNEAQ (reference sequence). There are 15 residues in the CDR3. As DNA, the CDR3 is TGTGCCAGCAGCTTCCCCGAAGCTGGAGATGAAAAACTGTTTTTT. Protein sequence: CASSFPEAGDEKLFF.

A few counts support this clone. The chain joins TRBV5-4 to TRBJ2-2, with 10 nucleotides matching TRBD2. The germline V gene has CDR1 SGHNT and CDR2 YYREEE (reference sequence). J was trimmed by 7 bases and V by 0 bases; bases with no gene match: 6. The CDR3 sequence is 16 residues long. The CDR3 DNA is TGTGCCAGCAGCTTGGGGCTAGCGGGGGTGAGCGGGGAGCTGTTTTTT. Translating gives CASSLGLAGVSGELFF.

The chain has TRBV20-1 and TRBJ2-5, with 9 bases identical to TRBD1. The CDR3 spans 13 residues. Germline CDR1 is DFQATT and CDR2 is SNEGSKA (reference sequence). V dropped 5 bases and J dropped 2; count of bases not matched to a gene: 3. CDR3 residues: CSAGDRGQETQYF. In DNA, the CDR3 is TGCAGTGCTGGTGACAGGGGGCAAGAGACCCAGTACTTC.

This chain connects TRBV7-3 to TRBJ1-1, with 8 bases matching TRBD1. In germline, CDR1 is SGHTA, CDR2 FQGTGA. Trimming cost V 0 bases and J 4 bases; bases outside gene matches: 1. This CDR3 comprises 14 residues. The CDR3 here is CASSLTGTGTEAFF. For the CDR3, the DNA is TGTGCCAGCAGCTTAACTGGGACAGGCACTGAAGCTTTCTTT.

V gene TRBV19 combines with J gene TRBJ1-6; 7 positions agree with TRBD1. The CDR3 has 14 residues. CDR1 and CDR2 from the germline V gene are LNHDA and SQIVND (reference sequence). V lost 7 bases to trimming and J lost 10 bases; unmatched junction nucleotides: 10. CDR3 sequence: CASTTDRAYSPLHF. The DNA of the CDR3 is TGTGCCAGTACAACCGACAGGGCGTACTCACCCCTCCACTTT.

This clone was seen once. CDR3 sequence reads: CASSLSYPTRETQYF. CDR3 DNA: TGTGCCAGCAGTTTATCGTACCCTACTCGAGAGACCCAGTACTTC. V gene TRBV27 combines with J gene TRBJ2-5; no definite D call. CDR3 length: 15 residues. V was clipped by 0 bases and J by 4 bases, with 12 bases between them. Germline lookup yields CDR1 MNHEY and CDR2 SMNVEV (reference sequence).

In its sample, this clone was seen a few times. The J gene is TRBJ1-3, the V gene TRBV9; 12 nucleotides line up with TRBD1. The ends lost 3 bases at V and 4 bases at J; junction bases unmatched: 2. This CDR3 comprises 15 residues. Germline values: CDR1 SGDLS, CDR2 YYNGEE. DNA for the CDR3: TGTGCCAGCAGCGAAGGGACAGGGGGCGGAAACACCATATATTTT. Translating gives CASSEGTGGGNTIYF. The variable domain in full, completed from reference TRBV9 and TRBJ1-3, reads DSGVTQTPKHLITATGQRVTLRCSPRSGDLSVYWYQQSLDQGLQFLIQYYNGEERAKGNILERFSAQQFPDLHSELNLSSLELGDSALYFCASSEGTGGGNTIYFGEGSWLTVV.

This clone showed up just a few times. The chain is built from TRBV7-3 and TRBJ1-2; D perhaps matches TRBD1 (5 bases). Germline values: CDR1 SGHTA, CDR2 FQGTGA. This CDR3 is 15 amino acids long. V gave up 5 bases and J gave up 6 bases, with 19 bases separating them. In DNA, the CDR3 is TGTGCCAGCAGCCCTGGCGGGACCGCTCTCCATGGCTACACCTTC. Protein sequence: CASSPGGTALHGYTF. The whole variable domain, remainder taken from reference TRBV7-3 and TRBJ1-2, is GAGVSQTPSNKVTEKGKYVELRCDPISGHTALYWYRQSLGQGPEFLIYFQGTGAADDSGLPNDRFFAVRPEGSVSTLKIQRTERGDSAVYLCASSPGGTALHGYTFGSGTRLTVV.

The chain carries TRBV3-1 (or the pseudogene TRBV3-2) and TRBJ1-2; TRBD1 aligns across 10 bases. V dropped 6 bases and J dropped 4; count of bases not matched to a gene: 2. The V gene's germline CDR1 is LGHDT and CDR2 YNNKEL (reference sequence). This CDR3 comprises 13 residues. The CDR3 DNA is TGTGCCAGCAGGGACAGGGGGGGCTATGGCTACACCTTC. Protein sequence: CASRDRGGYGYTF.

This clone was counted once. As DNA, the CDR3 is TGTGCCAGCAGTACGCAGGGGTTTGGTCGGTATGGCTACACCTTC. It encodes CASSTQGFGRYGYTF. The chain is built from TRBV6-2 or TRBV6-3 and TRBJ1-2, with D possibly matching TRBD1 (6 bases). The CDR3 spans 15 residues. Trimming stripped 5 bases from V and 5 bases from J, with 18 bases between. Germline V gives CDR1 MNHEY, CDR2 SVGEGT.

DNA of the CDR3: TGTGCCAGCAGCTTGGTACCGAGCTCCTACGAGCAGTACTTC. Protein: CASSLVPSSYEQYF. V usage is TRBV5-6 and J usage is TRBJ2-7; D unclear. The CDR3 length is 14 residues. Deletions cut 0 bases from V and 0 bases from J, with 7 bases between. The germline CDR1 and CDR2 sequences are SGHDT and YYEEEE. Drawing the rest from reference TRBV5-6 and TRBJ2-7, the complete variable domain is DAGVTQSPTHLIKTRGQQVTLRCSPKSGHDTVSWYQQALGQGPQFIFQYYEEEERQRGNFPDRFSGHQFPNYSSELNVNALLLGDSALYLCASSLVPSSYEQYFGPGTRLTVT.